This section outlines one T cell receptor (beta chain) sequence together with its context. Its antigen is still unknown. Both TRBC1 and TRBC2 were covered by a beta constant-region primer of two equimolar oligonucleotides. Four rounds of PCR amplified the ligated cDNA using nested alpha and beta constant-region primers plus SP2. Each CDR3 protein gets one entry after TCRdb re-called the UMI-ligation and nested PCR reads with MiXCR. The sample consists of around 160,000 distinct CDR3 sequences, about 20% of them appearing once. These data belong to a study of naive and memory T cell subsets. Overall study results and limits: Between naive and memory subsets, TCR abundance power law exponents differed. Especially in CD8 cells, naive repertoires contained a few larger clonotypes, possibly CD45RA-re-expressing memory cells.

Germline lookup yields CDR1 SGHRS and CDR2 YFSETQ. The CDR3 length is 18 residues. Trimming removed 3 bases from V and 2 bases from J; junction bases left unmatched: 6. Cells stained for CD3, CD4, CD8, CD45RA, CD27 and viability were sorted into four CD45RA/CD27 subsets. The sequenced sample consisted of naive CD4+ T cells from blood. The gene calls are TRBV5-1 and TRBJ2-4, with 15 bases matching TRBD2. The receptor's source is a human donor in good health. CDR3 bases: TGCGCCAGCAGCTCTGGACTAGCGGGAGGGCAAACCAAAAACATTCAGTACTTC. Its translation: CASSSGLAGGQTKNIQYF. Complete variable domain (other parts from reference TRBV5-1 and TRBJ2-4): KAGVTQTPRYLIKTRGQQVTLSCSPISGHRSVSWYQQTPGQGLQFLFEYFSETQRNKGNFPGRFSGRQFSNSRSEMNVSTLELGDSALYLCASSSGLAGGQTKNIQYFGAGTRLSVL.